This TCR beta chain is from a study of response to subunit inactivated influenza vaccine. This clonotype was detected ten times or more. Its antigen is currently unknown. TCRdb reanalysed the RT-PCR reads using MiXCR and keeps one entry per CDR3 protein. The data hold approximately 490,000 distinct CDR3 sequences, with around 7.7% observed a single time. Overall study findings and caveats: With each seasonal influenza vaccination, the authors suggested, few new T cells are recruited.

CDR3 size: 15 residues. V shed 5 bases and J 0 bases; nucleotides not matched to a gene: 3. Germline CDR1 reads SGHAT; CDR2 reads FQNNGV. The V gene is TRBV11-2, the J gene TRBJ1-1; TRBD1 matches at 10 bases. This receptor was taken from a man aged 50-75 years who received an inactivated influenza vaccine. Sequences were derived from PBMCs from blood, sampled around 25 months after vaccination. CDR3 in DNA: TGTGCCAGCAGCGTGACAGGGGGCGTGAACACTGAAGCTTTCTTT. Translation gives CASSVTGGVNTEAFF.